One sample yielded the 2 T cell receptor beta chains listed below, sequenced in a study of OX40 agonist ivuxolimab in advanced cancers. Assay used: immunoSEQ multiplex PCR; TCRdb lists only in-frame clones, some missing. The table lists about 72,000 clones, approximately 86% of them singletons. This material consisted of CD4+ or CD8+ T cells sorted from blood, taken in a trial of the OX40 agonist ivuxolimab. These receptors were collected from an adult with an advanced solid tumor such as melanoma, head and neck, liver or kidney cancer.

The CDR3 loop is CASSLGGRYEQYF. The CDR3 nucleotides are TGTGCCAGCAGCTTGGGGGGACGGTACGAGCAGTACTTC. The rearrangement joins TRBV5-4 to TRBJ2-7, with D perhaps matching TRBD1 or TRBD2 (5 bases each). CDR1 and CDR2 (germline): SGHNT, YYREEE (reference sequence). Between the trimmed V and J ends, which lost 0 bases and 4 bases, there was a span of 8 bases. The CDR3 sequence is 13 residues long.

The chain couples TRBV10-1 to TRBJ2-1, with TRBD2 matching 15 bases. The V gene end was trimmed by 3 bases and the J gene end by 2 bases; junction bases not matched to a gene: 5. Germline V CDR1 and CDR2: WNHNN, SYGVQD (reference sequence). This CDR3 region has 18 residues. This CDR3 reads CASSDGLAGGPPYNEQFF. The CDR3 region has the DNA TGCGCCAGCAGTGATGGACTAGCGGGAGGGCCCCCCTACAATGAGCAGTTCTTC.